The 25 T cell receptor beta chains given below trace back to one sample, sequenced in a study of T cells in Graves' hyperthyroidism and ophthalmopathy. Amplification yielded TCR beta CDR3 regions, with RNA transcripts as the source. The HTBI primer set drove a first-round RT-PCR of the TCR CDR3. TCRdb re-called the multiplex PCR reads through MiXCR, storing one row per CDR3 protein. This table has around 420,000 distinct CDR3 sequences, roughly an eighth appearing once. The material sequenced was blood. All receptors come from a woman under 30 with Graves' hyperthyroidism.

To note about this clonotype: This may come from a read error, since a much larger clone is one base off. The chain has TRBV27 and TRBJ1-5, with 9 bases identical to TRBD1. Germline CDR1 reads MNHEY; CDR2 reads SMNVEV (reference sequence). This CDR3 has 12 amino acids. The CDR3 here is CASGDREEPQRF. Here the CDR3 DNA reads TGTGCCAGCGGGGACAGGGAGGAGCCCCAGCGTTTT.

As for this clonotype: A much larger clone lies a single base off, so this may be a read error. In this CDR3 the conserved last residue, phenylalanine or tryptophan, is missing, so a read error is likely. The chain recombines TRBV30 with TRBJ1-1; D ambiguous. V was trimmed by 3 bases and J by 2 bases, leaving 13 bases between them. This CDR3 comprises 14 residues. The germline V gene has CDR1 GTSNPN and CDR2 SVGIG (reference sequence). The CDR3 nucleotides are TGTGCCTGGAGCCTAACACGGTATAACACTGAAGCTTTCCTT. Amino acids: CAWSLTRYNTEAFL.

This clonotype was recorded at least ten times. The CDR3 spells CASRKTKAFTDTQYF. CDR3 nucleotide sequence: TGTGCCAGCAGAAAGACCAAAGCCTTCACAGATACGCAGTATTTT. V usage is TRBV28 and J usage is TRBJ2-3; unclear D gene. Trimming pared 6 bases from V and 2 bases from J, leaving 15 bases between. The germline V gene has CDR1 MDHEN and CDR2 SYDVKM. This CDR3 spans 15 amino acids.

This chain joins TRBV6-1 and TRBJ2-2; possibly TRBD2 for D (6 bases). The V end lost 11 bases, the J end lost 3 bases, and 13 bases lay between the germline ends. Germline V gives CDR1 MNHNS, CDR2 SASEGT. This CDR3 is built from 13 residues. DNA for the CDR3: TGTGCCGTGGGGGGAAGGGACACCGGGGAGCTGTTTTTT. Its protein product is CAVGGRDTGELFF.

This clonotype was detected ten times or more. The V gene is TRBV6-4, the J gene TRBJ2-2; D is ambiguous. CDR1 and CDR2 from the germline V gene are MRHNA and SNTAGT. With 2 bases removed from V and 0 bases from J, the gap between germline ends came to 10 bases. The CDR3 is 16 residues long. CDR3 in amino acids: CASSDSTAANTGELFF. CDR3 bases: TGTGCCAGCAGTGACAGCACAGCTGCGAACACCGGGGAGCTGTTTTTT.

This clonotype appeared a few times. The CDR3 region is CASSEGLGQGNTEAFF. CDR3 DNA sequence: TGTGCCAGCAGTGAAGGTTTGGGACAGGGGAACACTGAAGCTTTCTTT. J is TRBJ1-1 and V is TRBV6-1; TRBD1 aligns across 9 bases. V dropped 1 base and J dropped 1; count of bases not matched to a gene: 4. The CDR3 sequence is 16 residues long. CDR1 and CDR2 from the germline V gene are MNHNS and SASEGT.

The chain combines TRBV6-1 with TRBJ2-4; tentative D call: TRBD1 (5 bases). Between the trimmed V and J ends, which lost 3 bases and 0 bases, there was a span of 15 bases. Germline-derived CDR1 and CDR2 are MNHNS and SASEGT. The CDR3 has 17 residues. CDR3 sequence reads: CASSEDPQELAKNIQYF. The CDR3 DNA reads TGTGCCAGCAGTGAGGACCCACAGGAGCTAGCCAAAAACATTCAGTACTTC.

This clonotype was counted many times. V usage is TRBV20-1 and J usage is TRBJ2-2; D gene ambiguous. V lost 0 bases and J 4 bases, leaving 15 bases between the germline ends. Germline CDR1 and CDR2: DFQATT and SNEGSKA (reference sequence). The CDR3 has 16 residues. The CDR3 DNA sequence: TGCAGTGCTAGAGATCGAAGGGTCTCGGGCACCGGGGAGCTGTTTTTT. This gives the protein CSARDRRVSGTGELFF.

This clonotype appeared many times. The chain links TRBV5-1 to TRBJ2-1; a possible D gene is TRBD2 (6 bases). This CDR3 is 16 amino acids long. Looked up from germline, CDR1 is SGHRS and CDR2 is YFSETQ. Trimming removed 0 bases from V and 0 bases from J, with 10 bases in between. For the CDR3, the DNA is TGCGCCAGCAGCTTGGAGGCTAGCGTCTCCTACAATGAGCAGTTCTTC. Protein sequence: CASSLEASVSYNEQFF.

The chain joins TRBV7-6 to TRBJ2-1; TRBD2 matches 11 bases. V shed 5 bases and J 2 bases; nucleotides not matched to a gene: 5. CDR3 length: 16 residues. Germline V gives CDR1 SGHVS, CDR2 FNYEAQ. In DNA, the CDR3 is TGTGCCAGCAGCGGACTAGCGGGTCAGACCTACAATGAGCAGTTCTTC. It specifies CASSGLAGQTYNEQFF.

This rearrangement joins TRBV19 to TRBJ1-2; no definite D call. The CDR3 is 13 residues long. The ends were cut back, 6 bases at V and 2 bases at J, with 10 bases in the middle. Germline values: CDR1 LNHDA, CDR2 SQIVND (reference sequence). The chain's CDR3 is CASSPRENYGYTF. The CDR3 coding sequence is TGTGCCAGTAGCCCCCGGGAAAACTATGGCTACACCTTC.

This clonotype appeared many times. J is TRBJ1-1 and V is TRBV3-1, with D possibly TRBD1 on 6 matching bases. Trimming left V 0 bases short and J 1 base short, with 12 bases between. The germline V gene has CDR1 LGHDT and CDR2 YNNKEL (reference sequence). The length of the CDR3 is 16 residues. As DNA, the CDR3 is TGTGCCAGCAGCCAAGATCTGACAGGAACGAACACTGAAGCTTTCTTT. It translates to CASSQDLTGTNTEAFF.

The CDR3 reads CASSDSGAVGSGELFF. For the CDR3, the DNA is TGTGCCAGCAGTGACTCCGGGGCCGTAGGGTCCGGGGAGCTGTTTTTT. The chain couples TRBV6-4 to TRBJ2-2; the D gene could be TRBD1 or TRBD2 (5 bases each). The CDR3 has 16 amino acids. Per germline, CDR1 MRHNA and CDR2 SNTAGT. The V end was cut by 0 bases, the J end by 6 bases, with 14 bases between.

This clonotype was counted only a few times. This chain uses TRBV27 with TRBJ1-2; a possible D gene is TRBD1 (5 bases). V lost 1 base to trimming and J lost 0 bases, with 6 bases between them. The germline V gene encodes CDR1 MNHEY and CDR2 SMNVEV (reference sequence). This CDR3 has 14 residues. The DNA for the CDR3 is TGTGCCAGCAGTTTATACAGGTCTAACTATGGCTACACCTTC. The encoded protein is CASSLYRSNYGYTF.

The table lists this clonotype with many counts. V gene TRBV5-1 combines with J gene TRBJ2-7; tentatively, D is TRBD1 (6 bases). CDR1 SGHRS and CDR2 YFSETQ come from the germline V gene. V lost 0 bases to trimming and J lost 5 bases, with 21 bases between them. The length of the CDR3 is 17 residues. The CDR3 DNA reads as TGCGCCAGCAGCTTGGAGGGTGCGGGCAGGGGTCCCCACGAGCAGTACTTC. Residues: CASSLEGAGRGPHEQYF.

The chain employs TRBV28 and TRBJ2-2; TRBD2 matches at 13 bases. Germline lookup yields CDR1 MDHEN and CDR2 SYDVKM. V lost 6 bases and J lost 4; bases outside the gene matches: 5. CDR3 size: 16 residues. This CDR3 reads CASRFTSGRVTGELFF. In DNA, the CDR3 is TGTGCCAGCAGGTTCACTAGCGGGAGGGTCACCGGGGAGCTGTTTTTT.

This clonotype has ten or more counts. The rearrangement links TRBV28 to TRBJ1-1; D might be TRBD1 (6 bases). The V gene lost 5 bases and the J gene lost 1 base, with 17 bases spanning the gap. Per the germline V gene, CDR1 is MDHEN and CDR2 is SYDVKM. The CDR3 consists of 16 residues. This CDR3 is CASSLGTHKSNTEAFF. The CDR3 DNA is TGTGCCAGCAGTCTTGGGACACATAAGTCGAACACTGAAGCTTTCTTT.

This clonotype was observed at least ten times. The chain has TRBV6-1 and TRBJ1-5; a weak D match, TRBD1 (5 bases). Germline V CDR1 and CDR2: MNHNS, SASEGT. V shed 7 bases and J shed 2 bases, with 9 bases lying between them. The CDR3 length is 13 residues. The chain's CDR3 is CASTGFGNQPQHF. CDR3 DNA sequence: TGTGCCAGCACAGGGTTTGGCAATCAGCCCCAGCATTTT.

This clonotype was recorded at least ten times. One junction end does not reproduce the germline sequence, and a read error may be involved. Here the CDR3 reads CANSRDNSYEQYF. Written as DNA, the CDR3 is TGTGCCAACAGCCGGGACAACTCCTACGAGCAGTACTTC. The rearrangement links TRBV11-1 to TRBJ2-7; D may be TRBD1 (6 bases). The germline V gene encodes CDR1 SGHAT and CDR2 FQDESV (reference sequence). CDR3 size: 13 residues.

This clonotype was counted many times. This chain uses TRBV28 with TRBJ2-3, with TRBD2 as a possible D gene (5 bases). The V gene lost 7 bases and the J gene lost 3 bases, with 14 bases spanning the gap. CDR1 and CDR2 (germline): MDHEN, SYDVKM. CDR3 length: 14 amino acids. The CDR3 sequence is CASTWRPGTDTQYF. CDR3 DNA sequence: TGTGCCAGCACCTGGCGTCCGGGGACAGATACGCAGTATTTT.

This clonotype was recorded many times. This chain links TRBV6-1 with TRBJ2-1, with 10 positions matching TRBD2. Per germline, CDR1 MNHNS and CDR2 SASEGT. Losses at the gene ends were 6 bases for V and 4 bases for J; bases not matched to a gene: 6. The length of the CDR3 is 15 residues. CDR3 protein: CASSALAGAYNEQFF. The CDR3 DNA follows: TGTGCCAGCAGCGCGCTAGCGGGAGCTTACAATGAGCAGTTCTTC.

This clonotype was seen at least ten times. The chain recombines TRBV7-3 with TRBJ1-1, with D unclear. CDR1 SGHTA and CDR2 FQGTGA come from the germline V gene. The CDR3 length is 15 residues. The V gene lost 4 bases and the J gene lost 0 bases, with 12 bases spanning the gap. CDR3 in amino acids: CASSSPYSMNTEAFF. The CDR3 DNA follows: TGTGCCAGCAGCTCCCCTTATAGTATGAACACTGAAGCTTTCTTT.

Ten or more counts support this clonotype. The chain links TRBV24-1 to TRBJ2-5, with 12 bases aligning to TRBD1. The trim removed 3 bases at V and 1 base at J, leaving 11 bases unmatched. CDR1 is KGHDR and CDR2 is SFDVKD in the germline V gene. The CDR3 is 19 residues long. CDR3 DNA sequence: TGTGCCACCAGTGATCCTGGGACAGGGGGCTCGTCGTTCCAAGAGACCCAGTACTTC. Translated, it gives CATSDPGTGGSSFQETQYF.

This clonotype occurred a few times. The genes are TRBV19 and TRBJ2-1; a possible D gene is TRBD1 (6 bases). V lost 6 bases and J 12 bases, leaving 15 bases between the germline ends. Germline V CDR1 and CDR2: LNHDA, SQIVND (reference sequence). The CDR3 runs 12 residues. CDR3 protein: CASSLGAELQFF. CDR3 DNA: TGTGCCAGTAGCCTGGGGGCAGAACTGCAGTTCTTC.

This clonotype has a count of ten or more. The chain uses TRBV11-2 and TRBJ2-7; D perhaps matches TRBD2 (5 bases). This CDR3 region has 15 residues. Germline CDR1 SGHAT, CDR2 FQNNGV. Trimming stripped 1 base from V and 4 bases from J, with 14 bases between. This CDR3 is CASSLAASSGYEQYF. CDR3 nucleotides: TGTGCCAGCAGCTTAGCAGCTTCCTCGGGGTACGAGCAGTACTTC.